The clone carrying this TCR beta chain was counted a single time. Its antigen remains unknown. The data stem from a study of neurological immune-mediated disorders. Study-wide results and limits: CDR3 amino acid sequences found in expanded clones were never shared across subjects, suggesting private repertoires in all groups. TCR clonal expansion peaked in HTLV-1-associated myelopathy patients and was lowest in multiple sclerosis patients.

Documented time point: technical triplicate 3. The sorted libraries involved the use of 800,000 to 1,000,000 CD4+ or CD8+ T cells. As for the cDNA, it was generated by 5'RACE with 10-nucleotide random UMIs. TCRdb fed the 5' RACE reads into MiXCR, producing one record per CDR3 protein. The table has about 30,000 distinct CDR3 sequences, approximately 15% seen once. J lost 5 bases, V lost 1 base, and 9 bases had no gene match. From germline, CDR1 is DFQATT and CDR2 SNEGSKA (reference sequence). This CDR3 is 15 amino acids long. The receptor's source is a female donor with HTLV-1-associated myelopathy (HAM/TSP). The V gene is TRBV20-1, the J gene TRBJ2-3, with 7 bases that match TRBD2. Sample: CD4+ T cells from blood. The CDR3 DNA reads as TGCAGTGCTAGAGGTGGGGACTACTTTCAAGATACGCAGTATTTT. Its translation: CSARGGDYFQDTQYF.